This is a list of T cell receptor beta chains from one sample in a study of T-cell memory formation after mild COVID-19. Via MiXCR, TCRdb re-called the 5' RACE reads, giving one row per CDR3 protein. This sample has about 100,000 distinct CDR3 sequences, with under 15% found just once. The sequenced sample was PBMCs or a T cell subset sorted from them (not recorded which). These receptor sequences come from a young man who had mild COVID-19 (a few samples of this study predate the infection). Cell type and time point are not known. Both conserved end residues are part of each CDR3. Each record gives: J gene, D gene, V gene, clone size, CDR3 DNA, CDR3 protein. The D gene is left open where the match is weak. Size values are once, few and many counts, or a class for expanded clones, and some rows have none.

j_call: TRBJ1-1; d_call: NA; v_call: TRBV9; clone_size: few; cdr3_nt: TGTGCCAGCAGCGTAGTTCGGGTCATGAACACTGAAGCTTTCTTT; cdr3_aa: CASSVVRVMNTEAFF
j_call: TRBJ2-7; d_call: NA; v_call: TRBV12-3/TRBV12-4; clone_size: NA; cdr3_nt: TGTGCCAGCAGTTTAACCACAGTCTACGAGCAGTACTTC; cdr3_aa: CASSLTTVYEQYF
j_call: TRBJ1-2; d_call: NA; v_call: TRBV7-9; clone_size: few; cdr3_nt: TGTGCCAGCAGCTTAGAGGGACACAAAGACTATGGCTACACCTTC; cdr3_aa: CASSLEGHKDYGYTF
j_call: TRBJ2-7; d_call: NA; v_call: TRBV4-1; clone_size: NA; cdr3_nt: TGCGCCAGCAGCCTCGGGACCGTTGATTACGAGCAGTACTTC; cdr3_aa: CASSLGTVDYEQYF
j_call: TRBJ1-1; d_call: NA; v_call: TRBV6-5; clone_size: NA; cdr3_nt: TGTGCCAGCACGGACAGCCTCCTAGGGAACACTGAAGCTTTCTTT; cdr3_aa: CASTDSLLGNTEAFF
j_call: TRBJ2-3; d_call: NA; v_call: TRBV12-3/TRBV12-4; clone_size: few; cdr3_nt: TGTGCCAGCAGTCCCGAGGCGCTATTCACAGATACGCAGTATTTT; cdr3_aa: CASSPEALFTDTQYF
j_call: TRBJ1-2; d_call: NA; v_call: TRBV12-3/TRBV12-4; clone_size: NA; cdr3_nt: TGTGCCAGCAGTCCCGGGGCTTCCACGTCTTATGGCTACACCTTC; cdr3_aa: CASSPGASTSYGYTF
j_call: TRBJ2-1; d_call: NA; v_call: TRBV5-1; clone_size: NA; cdr3_nt: TGCGCCAGCGGGGGAACGTCCTACAATGAGCAGTTCTTC; cdr3_aa: CASGGTSYNEQFF
j_call: TRBJ2-7; d_call: TRBD2; v_call: TRBV6-5; clone_size: few; cdr3_nt: TGTGCCAGCAGTTTCTCGGGGGGGCCTGACGAGCAGTACTTC; cdr3_aa: CASSFSGGPDEQYF
j_call: TRBJ2-7; d_call: NA; v_call: TRBV7-6; clone_size: few; cdr3_nt: TGTGCCAGCAGCTGGGGGCAGGAAGGCTACGAGCAGTACTTC; cdr3_aa: CASSWGQEGYEQYF
j_call: TRBJ2-1; d_call: TRBD2; v_call: TRBV7-2; clone_size: few; cdr3_nt: TGTGCCAGCAGCAAGGGAGCGGGGGAGCACAATGAGCAGTTCTTC; cdr3_aa: CASSKGAGEHNEQFF
j_call: TRBJ2-7; d_call: NA; v_call: TRBV6-2/TRBV6-3; clone_size: NA; cdr3_nt: TGTGCCAGCAGACCCCTCAGGACCTACGAGCAGTACTTC; cdr3_aa: CASRPLRTYEQYF
j_call: TRBJ2-1; d_call: NA; v_call: TRBV5-5; clone_size: NA; cdr3_nt: TGTGCCAGCAGCCCGGACGGCCTTGCCGACAATGAGCAGTTCTTC; cdr3_aa: CASSPDGLADNEQFF
j_call: TRBJ2-1; d_call: NA; v_call: TRBV9; clone_size: few; cdr3_nt: TGTGCCAGCAGCGTAGGAGGTGGAAAGGATCTCAATGAGCAGTTCTTC; cdr3_aa: CASSVGGGKDLNEQFF
j_call: TRBJ2-3; d_call: TRBD2; v_call: TRBV7-2; clone_size: NA; cdr3_nt: TGTGCCAGCAGCTTAGTAGCGGGCAACGCCATCACAGATACGCAGTATTTT; cdr3_aa: CASSLVAGNAITDTQYF
j_call: TRBJ2-1; d_call: NA; v_call: TRBV6-2/TRBV6-3; clone_size: NA; cdr3_nt: TGTGCCAGCAGTTACGAAGTCTCCGAGCAGTTCTTC; cdr3_aa: CASSYEVSEQFF
j_call: TRBJ2-2; d_call: TRBD2; v_call: TRBV25-1; clone_size: many; cdr3_nt: TGTGCCAGCAGTGAATGGCGGCAGGGACTAGACACCGGGGAGCTGTTTTTT; cdr3_aa: CASSEWRQGLDTGELFF
j_call: TRBJ2-5; d_call: TRBD2; v_call: TRBV4-2; clone_size: few; cdr3_nt: TGTGCCAGCAGGCCTGGAGGGGGACTAGTGGAAGAGACCCAGTACTTC; cdr3_aa: CASRPGGGLVEETQYF
j_call: TRBJ2-7; d_call: TRBD1; v_call: TRBV5-4; clone_size: NA; cdr3_nt: TGTGCCAGCAGCTCAACAGACAGGGCCTACGAGCAGTACTTC; cdr3_aa: CASSSTDRAYEQYF
j_call: TRBJ2-7; d_call: NA; v_call: TRBV27; clone_size: NA; cdr3_nt: TGTGCCAGCTCCCCCGGGACACCGCCTGACGAGCAGTACTTC; cdr3_aa: CASSPGTPPDEQYF
j_call: TRBJ2-2; d_call: NA; v_call: TRBV2; clone_size: NA; cdr3_nt: TGTGCCATGTGGATTCGTGCGGAGCTGTTTTTT; cdr3_aa: CAMWIRAELFF
j_call: TRBJ2-1; d_call: TRBD1; v_call: TRBV5-1; clone_size: few; cdr3_nt: TGCGCCAGCAGCTCAGGACAGGGGGTAGCTGCGGGGAATGAGCAGTTCTTC; cdr3_aa: CASSSGQGVAAGNEQFF
j_call: TRBJ2-1; d_call: TRBD2; v_call: TRBV11-3; clone_size: NA; cdr3_nt: TGTGCCAGCAGCTCCCGGGACCCCCAGACTAGCGGGGGCCCCACCAGCTCCTACAATGAGCAGTTCTTC; cdr3_aa: CASSSRDPQTSGGPTSSYNEQFF
j_call: TRBJ1-1; d_call: NA; v_call: TRBV29-1; clone_size: few; cdr3_nt: TGCAGCGTTGCGGTAACAGACCTTGAAGCTTTCTTT; cdr3_aa: CSVAVTDLEAFF
j_call: TRBJ1-1; d_call: NA; v_call: TRBV4-1; clone_size: many; cdr3_nt: TGCGCCAGCAGCCAAGTGACAGTCTCAACGAACACTGAAGCTTTCTTT; cdr3_aa: CASSQVTVSTNTEAFF
j_call: TRBJ2-1; d_call: NA; v_call: TRBV4-1; clone_size: NA; cdr3_nt: TGCGCCAGCAGCCAATGGGGGAGCTCCTACAATGAGCAGTTCTTC; cdr3_aa: CASSQWGSSYNEQFF
j_call: TRBJ1-2; d_call: NA; v_call: TRBV6-5; clone_size: NA; cdr3_nt: TGTGCCAGCAGTTACACCGCACAGGGTGGTGGCTACACCTTC; cdr3_aa: CASSYTAQGGGYTF
j_call: TRBJ2-5; d_call: NA; v_call: TRBV12-3/TRBV12-4; clone_size: NA; cdr3_nt: TGTGCCAGCAGTTACAGGGAAGAGACCCAGTACTTC; cdr3_aa: CASSYREETQYF
j_call: TRBJ2-2; d_call: TRBD2; v_call: TRBV6-4; clone_size: few; cdr3_nt: TGTGCCAGCAGTGACTCAAGCGGCGGGGGGGCCACCGGGGAGCTGTTTTTT; cdr3_aa: CASSDSSGGGATGELFF
j_call: TRBJ1-1; d_call: NA; v_call: TRBV6-5; clone_size: NA; cdr3_nt: TGTGCCAGCAACCTGGACGGGAACACTGAAGCTTTCTTT; cdr3_aa: CASNLDGNTEAFF
j_call: TRBJ2-1; d_call: NA; v_call: TRBV4-3; clone_size: NA; cdr3_nt: TGCGCCAGCAGCCAGAGCCTAGGAGAAGTAGAGCAGTTCTTC; cdr3_aa: CASSQSLGEVEQFF
j_call: TRBJ1-6; d_call: TRBD1; v_call: TRBV4-2; clone_size: many; cdr3_nt: TGTGCCAGCAGCCCGAATCAAGGGGGCGGGTCACCCCTCCACTTT; cdr3_aa: CASSPNQGGGSPLHF
j_call: TRBJ1-5; d_call: NA; v_call: TRBV20-1; clone_size: NA; cdr3_nt: TGCAGTGCCCTAGGCAGGGATTATAGCAATCAGCCCCAGCATTTT; cdr3_aa: CSALGRDYSNQPQHF
j_call: TRBJ2-1; d_call: TRBD2; v_call: TRBV4-1; clone_size: few; cdr3_nt: TGCGCCAGCAGCCAAGTTGGGTCTAGCGGGGACTACAATGAGCAGTTCTTC; cdr3_aa: CASSQVGSSGDYNEQFF
j_call: TRBJ2-1; d_call: TRBD2; v_call: TRBV11-3; clone_size: NA; cdr3_nt: TGTGCCAGCAGCCCCCCGGCGGGGACTAGCCGTACTGAGCAGTTCTTC; cdr3_aa: CASSPPAGTSRTEQFF
j_call: TRBJ2-1; d_call: NA; v_call: TRBV6-2/TRBV6-3; clone_size: many; cdr3_nt: TGTGCCAGCAGTTACGAGAGCACGGGCTACAATGAGCAGTTCTTC; cdr3_aa: CASSYESTGYNEQFF
j_call: TRBJ2-2; d_call: NA; v_call: TRBV12-3/TRBV12-4; clone_size: many; cdr3_nt: TGTGCCAGCAGACCCTCGGGACTGATGAACACCGGGGAGCTGTTTTTT; cdr3_aa: CASRPSGLMNTGELFF
j_call: TRBJ2-7; d_call: TRBD2; v_call: TRBV30; clone_size: NA; cdr3_nt: TGTGCCTGGACTGGTATAGCGGGGCAGTACTTC; cdr3_aa: CAWTGIAGQYF
j_call: TRBJ1-4; d_call: NA; v_call: TRBV3-1; clone_size: NA; cdr3_nt: TGTGCCAGCAGCCAAGATAGGAGGGAAAAACTGTTTTTT; cdr3_aa: CASSQDRREKLFF
j_call: TRBJ2-7; d_call: TRBD2; v_call: TRBV29-1; clone_size: NA; cdr3_nt: TGCAGCGTGTGGGGGTCGGGAGGGGACGAGCAGTACTTC; cdr3_aa: CSVWGSGGDEQYF
j_call: TRBJ1-3; d_call: NA; v_call: TRBV5-1; clone_size: NA; cdr3_nt: TGCGCCAGCAGGCTACAGGACTCTGGAAACACCATATATTTT; cdr3_aa: CASRLQDSGNTIYF
j_call: TRBJ2-3; d_call: NA; v_call: TRBV14; clone_size: few; cdr3_nt: TGTGCCAGCAGCCAGGGACCTTCGGATACGCAGTATTTT; cdr3_aa: CASSQGPSDTQYF
j_call: TRBJ2-1; d_call: NA; v_call: TRBV27; clone_size: NA; cdr3_nt: TGTGCCAGCAGTTCCCCTAGTCGGGAGCAGTTCTTC; cdr3_aa: CASSSPSREQFF
j_call: TRBJ2-5; d_call: TRBD2; v_call: TRBV29-1; clone_size: few; cdr3_nt: TGCAGCGTGGATGGGGCTAGCGGGGGACGCCAAGAGACCCAGTACTTC; cdr3_aa: CSVDGASGGRQETQYF
j_call: TRBJ1-2; d_call: NA; v_call: TRBV30; clone_size: NA; cdr3_nt: TGTGCCCGGGACCGAGGCCACTATGGCTACACCTTC; cdr3_aa: CARDRGHYGYTF
j_call: TRBJ2-3; d_call: TRBD2; v_call: TRBV4-3; clone_size: many; cdr3_nt: TGCGCCAGCAGCCAAGAACTAGCGGGGCGCACAGATACGCAGTATTTT; cdr3_aa: CASSQELAGRTDTQYF
j_call: TRBJ1-5; d_call: TRBD1; v_call: TRBV7-9; clone_size: NA; cdr3_nt: TGTGCCAGCAGCGCCGGGACAGGGATGAGTCAGCCCCAGCATTTT; cdr3_aa: CASSAGTGMSQPQHF
j_call: TRBJ2-3; d_call: TRBD1; v_call: TRBV6-6; clone_size: NA; cdr3_nt: TGTGCCAGCAGCCCCCAACAGGGGACGCCGACAGATACGCAGTATTTT; cdr3_aa: CASSPQQGTPTDTQYF